This entry describes one T cell receptor (beta chain). What it recognizes is unknown. Primers for the PCR totalled 60 Vbeta and 13 Jbeta. Profiling relied on immunoSEQ multiplex PCR, and the TCRdb table lists in-frame clones only, not all of them. The sample lists more than 95,000 clones, more than 60% occurring once. J lost 0 bases, V lost 4 bases, and 7 bases had no gene match. The CDR3 is 18 amino acids. Germline lookup yields CDR1 SEHNR and CDR2 FQNEAQ (reference sequence). This sample was included in a study of cytomegalovirus exposure and HLA in healthy donors. About the study: There were around 390 genotyped donors. Of these, about 80% fell in the genetic ancestry cluster associated with self-reported Caucasian donors.

Whole-study findings and limits: In an earlier analysis, productive rearrangement rates for most beta V segments clustered near 87% or 30%. Using a false discovery rate of 0.05, a later analysis showed that 16,951 TCR beta sequences were associated with HLA alleles. The authors confirmed in vitro that a few CMV-associated chains were specific for CMV antigens.

The sequencing input was PBMCs. This receptor was identified in a man aged 25-45 years in good health and CMV-seronegative. The chain uses TRBV7-9 and TRBJ2-1, with 12 bases fitting TRBD2. Written as DNA, the CDR3 is TGTGCCAGCAGCTCCTTGACTAGCGGGAGCTACTCCTACAATGAGCAGTTCTTC. Amino acids: CASSSLTSGSYSYNEQFF. Combining the CDR3 with reference TRBV7-9 and TRBJ2-1 gives the whole variable domain DTGVSQNPRHKITKRGQNVTFRCDPISEHNRLYWYRQTLGQGPEFLTYFQNEAQLEKSRLLSDRFSAERPKGSFSTLEIQRTEQGDSAMYLCASSSLTSGSYSYNEQFFGPGTRLTVL.